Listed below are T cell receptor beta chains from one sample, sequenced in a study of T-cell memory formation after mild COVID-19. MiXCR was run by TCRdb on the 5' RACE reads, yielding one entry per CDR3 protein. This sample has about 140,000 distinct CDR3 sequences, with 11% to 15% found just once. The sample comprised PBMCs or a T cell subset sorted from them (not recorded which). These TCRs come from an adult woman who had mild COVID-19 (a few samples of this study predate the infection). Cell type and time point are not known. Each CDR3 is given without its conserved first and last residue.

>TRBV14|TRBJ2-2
ASSQAFGRVVTGELF
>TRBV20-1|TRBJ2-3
SARDPSGGAGTDTQY
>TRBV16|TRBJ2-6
ASTFGRRPSSGANVLT
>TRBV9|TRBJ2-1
ASSGGAGVYYNEQF
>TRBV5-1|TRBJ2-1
ASSPGVGAEYNEQF
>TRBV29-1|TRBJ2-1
SAGTSGYNEQF
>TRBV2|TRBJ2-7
ASSEPGQGYEQY
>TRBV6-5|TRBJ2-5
ASSRDGAAQY
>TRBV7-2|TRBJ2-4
ASSLRQGAAKNIQY
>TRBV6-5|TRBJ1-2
ASSYEQGAGGYT
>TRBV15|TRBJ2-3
ATSRDDAGADTQY
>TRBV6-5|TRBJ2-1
ASSSLAGPYNEQF
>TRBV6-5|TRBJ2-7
ASGEVVFYEQY
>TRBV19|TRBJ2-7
ATSQGVGPLAYEQY
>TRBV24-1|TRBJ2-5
ATSDLRGPETQY
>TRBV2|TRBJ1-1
ASSEARGAEAF
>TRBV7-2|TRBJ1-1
ASSPLGRVPKVTEAF
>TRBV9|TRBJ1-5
ASSPWDSLNQPQH
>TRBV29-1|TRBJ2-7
SVSRDYEQY
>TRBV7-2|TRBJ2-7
ASSSGRGGLSSYEQY
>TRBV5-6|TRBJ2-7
ASSLGTGVVVYEQY
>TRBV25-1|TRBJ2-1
ASSPLPIVSFRGAPNEQF
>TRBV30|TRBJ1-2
AWSVTGLGYGYT
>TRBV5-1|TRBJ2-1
ASSLAPGFNEQF
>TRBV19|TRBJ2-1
ASSIVTRDSRSNEQF
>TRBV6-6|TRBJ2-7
ASSPGASYEQY
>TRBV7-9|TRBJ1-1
ASDQGVVTEAF
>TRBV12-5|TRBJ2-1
ASGLGLAGPIYNEQF
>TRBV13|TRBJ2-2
ASNQRGWTGELF
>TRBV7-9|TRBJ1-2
ASRDGTLRLNYGYT
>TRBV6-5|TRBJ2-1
ASSPGGVNEQF
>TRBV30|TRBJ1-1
AWSVDIMNTEAF
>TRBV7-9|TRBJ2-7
ASSNSQPGLQDYEQY
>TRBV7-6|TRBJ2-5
ASSLDFTGYQETQY
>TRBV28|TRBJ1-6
ASSLGGTGNSPLH